These 20 T cell receptor beta chains were sequenced from one sample in a study of cytomegalovirus exposure and HLA in healthy donors. The PCR contained 60 Vbeta and 13 Jbeta primers. Repertoires were generated with immunoSEQ multiplex PCR, while TCRdb's copy carries only in-frame clones and drops some. The repertoire holds approximately 100,000 clones, with roughly 85% as singletons. The sample was PBMCs. These receptors all stem from a man between 40 and 49 years old in good health and CMV-seropositive.

The CDR3 here is CASSLDRGGGAAYYNEQFF. The CDR3 bases are TGTGCCAGCAGCTTAGATCGTGGCGGGGGGGCCGCATACTACAATGAGCAGTTCTTC. This rearrangement joins TRBV11-2 to TRBJ2-1; the match to TRBD2 covers 9 bases. The CDR3 loop spans 19 amino acids. V lost 0 bases, J lost 3 bases, and 12 bases stayed unmatched. The germline gives CDR1 SGHAT, CDR2 FQNNGV.

The rearrangement joins TRBV18 to TRBJ1-2; 11 positions agree with TRBD1. J was trimmed by 4 bases and V by 3 bases; bases with no gene match: 4. Germline V CDR1 and CDR2: KGHSH, LQKENI. The CDR3 length is 15 residues. The CDR3 nucleotides are TGTGCCAGCTCACCGCCGGACAGGGGGCCCTATGGCTACACCTTC. Its protein is CASSPPDRGPYGYTF.

With respect to this clone: An end of the junction does not agree with germline; a read error may underlie this. The sample holds other DNA sequences that translate to the same CDR3. This sequence joins TRBV5-5 and TRBJ2-1; maybe TRBD2 (5 bases). The CDR3 has 15 amino acids. Germline loops: CDR1 SGHKS, CDR2 YYEKEE (reference sequence). The CDR3 nucleotides read TGCGCCAGCAGCTTGGATCCGGGGTTTCGGGATGAGCAGTTCTTC. Protein sequence: CASSLDPGFRDEQFF.

This chain links TRBV5-4 with TRBJ1-6; D uncertain. The CDR3 runs to 12 residues. V lost 3 bases, J lost 7 bases, and 5 bases lay in between. CDR1 SGHNT and CDR2 YYREEE come from the germline V gene (reference sequence). The CDR3 DNA reads TGTGCCAGCAGCTATCCAAATTCACCCCTCCACTTT. This translates into CASSYPNSPLHF.

V gene TRBV7-9 combines with J gene TRBJ1-1; no clear D. The CDR3 has 13 amino acids. Trimming cost V 3 bases and J 9 bases, with 14 bases left between them. The germline gives CDR1 SEHNR, CDR2 FQNEAQ (reference sequence). CDR3 sequence (DNA): TGTGCCAGCAGCTTGGAAATGAGGAGGAAAGCTTTCTTT. Residues: CASSLEMRRKAFF.

The J gene is TRBJ2-5, the V gene TRBV14; 10 nucleotides line up with TRBD2. The J call could be wrong; TRBJ2-7 is a better fit for the DNA end. Germline CDR1 SGHDN, CDR2 FVKESK. CDR3 length equals 17 residues. The CDR3 is CASSPLGSSGGLYEQYF. The DNA of the CDR3 is TGTGCCAGCAGCCCCCTAGGGTCTAGCGGGGGCCTGTACGAGCAGTACTTC.

The chain joins TRBV5-1 to TRBJ2-5; 9 positions match TRBD2. The V and J ends lost 4 bases and 5 bases, in that order; junction bases with no gene match: 9. From germline, CDR1 is SGHRS and CDR2 YFSETQ. The CDR3 consists of 15 residues. This CDR3 is CASSPAGTSSETQYF. The CDR3 region has the DNA TGCGCCAGCAGCCCGGCCGGGACTAGCTCTGAGACCCAGTACTTC.

This chain links TRBV30 with TRBJ2-7; a possible D gene is TRBD2 (5 bases). Trimming took off 4 bases at V and 7 bases at J, with 14 bases between the two ends. The CDR3 is 12 residues long. CDR1 is GTSNPN and CDR2 is SVGIG in the germline V gene (reference sequence). CDR3 amino acids: CAWTPGTGEQYF. CDR3 nucleotide sequence: TGTGCCTGGACTCCGGGCACGGGGGAGCAGTACTTC.

The chain recombines TRBV7-6 with TRBJ2-3; 12 nucleotides align to TRBD2. The CDR3 contains 16 residues. Per germline, CDR1 SGHVS and CDR2 FNYEAQ. With V trimmed by 5 bases and J by 2 bases, 5 bases remained unmatched. CDR3 sequence reads: CASSPRTSGATDTQYF. The DNA of the CDR3 is TGTGCCAGCAGCCCCCGGACTAGCGGGGCCACAGATACGCAGTATTTT.

The chain employs TRBV19 and TRBJ2-1, with D possibly being TRBD2 (6 bases). CDR3 length: 16 amino acids. Trimming stripped 5 bases from V and 7 bases from J, with 21 bases between. CDR1 is LNHDA, CDR2 SQIVND, per germline (reference sequence). The CDR3 region has the DNA TGTGCCAGTAGTCCGGGGGACCACAGATTAAGGAATGAGCAGTTCTTC. This translates into CASSPGDHRLRNEQFF.

CDR3 sequence reads: CASRPQGANEKLFF. CDR3 nucleotide sequence: TGCGCCAGCAGGCCACAGGGGGCTAATGAAAAACTGTTTTTT. The J gene is TRBJ1-4, the V gene TRBV4-1; 8 bases are shared with TRBD1. The germline V gene encodes CDR1 MGHRA and CDR2 YSYEKL. The length of the CDR3 is 14 residues. V dropped 6 bases and J dropped 3; count of bases not matched to a gene: 3.

V gene TRBV7-6 combines with J gene TRBJ2-3; D gene uncertain. From germline, CDR1 is SGHVS and CDR2 FNYEAQ. V lost 3 bases and J lost 2, with 6 bases in between. The CDR3 contains 13 residues. The CDR3 bases are TGTGCCAGCAGCTTGTATAACACAGATACGCAGTATTTT. It codes for CASSLYNTDTQYF.

This clone was counted a single time. The chain carries TRBV28 and TRBJ2-7, with a weak D call TRBD2 (6 bases). CDR3 size: 12 residues. Trimming cost V 8 bases and J 1 base, with 9 bases left between them. Germline V gene sequence: CDR1 MDHEN, CDR2 SYDVKM. The chain's CDR3 is CASSRGSYEQYF. CDR3 sequence (DNA): TGTGCCAGCTCCCGGGGGTCCTACGAGCAGTACTTC.

In DNA form, the CDR3 reads TGTGCCAGCAGCGCTCGGACTCTAGCTGGCATCGATACGCAGTATTTT. Encoded protein: CASSARTLAGIDTQYF. This chain connects TRBV9 to TRBJ2-3; D perhaps matches TRBD2 (5 bases). CDR3 length: 16 amino acids. Germline-derived CDR1 and CDR2 are SGDLS and YYNGEE. The germline V and J ends were trimmed by 3 bases and 6 bases, with 20 bases remaining between them.

CDR3 nucleotide sequence: TGTGCCAGCAGTACCTTCTGGCGGGGGGGCTGGTCCGAGCAGTACTTC. Protein product: CASSTFWRGGWSEQYF. This rearrangement joins TRBV27 to TRBJ2-7; 9 nucleotides match TRBD2. Germline trimming cut 5 bases from V and 6 bases from J; bases unmatched to any gene: 14. Germline V gene lookup returns CDR1 MNHEY and CDR2 SMNVEV (reference sequence). The CDR3 runs 16 residues.

The chain joins TRBV6-5 to TRBJ2-1, with D perhaps TRBD1 (5 bases). Trimming removed 1 base at V and 8 bases at J, with 12 bases between. The CDR3 extends over 14 amino acids. Germline-derived CDR1 and CDR2 are MNHEY and SVGAGI. CDR3: CASSYFRDGDEQFF. Written as DNA, the CDR3 is TGTGCCAGCAGTTACTTCAGGGATGGCGATGAGCAGTTCTTC.

The chain combines TRBV30 with TRBJ2-5; tentative D call: TRBD2 (6 bases). V was cut by 7 bases and J by 1 base, with 13 bases left in between. This CDR3 spans 13 amino acids. Germline CDR1 GTSNPN, CDR2 SVGIG (reference sequence). The DNA for the CDR3 is TGTGCCTCCTCTGGAGCGGGCCAAGAGACCCAGTACTTC. It specifies CASSGAGQETQYF.

J is TRBJ1-2 and V is TRBV6-1; D gene unclear. The CDR3 totals 12 residues. Per the germline V gene, CDR1 is MNHNS and CDR2 is SASEGT. V lost 7 bases, J lost 0 bases, and 6 bases lay in between. CDR3 nucleotides: TGTGCCAGCATGCAGACTAACTATGGCTACACCTTC. Protein product: CASMQTNYGYTF.

This clone was counted once. The rearrangement joins TRBV5-4 to TRBJ2-5; TRBD1 is a possible D gene (6 bases). This CDR3 is 14 amino acids long. V shed 0 bases and J shed 5 bases, with 11 bases lying between them. CDR1 SGHNT and CDR2 YYREEE come from the germline V gene (reference sequence). For the CDR3, the DNA is TGTGCCAGCAGCTTGGTCGGACAGCGGGAGACCCAGTACTTC. Amino acids: CASSLVGQRETQYF.

The J gene is TRBJ2-1, the V gene TRBV19; TRBD2 matches at 9 bases. Germline trimming cut 6 bases from V and 2 bases from J; bases unmatched to any gene: 5. The CDR3 has 15 amino acids. Germline V gene data show CDR1 as LNHDA and CDR2 as SQIVND (reference sequence). CDR3 coding DNA: TGTGCCAGTAGGCAGACTAGCGGCCCCTACAATGAGCAGTTCTTC. Its protein product is CASRQTSGPYNEQFF.